What follows are 7 T cell receptor beta chains derived from one specimen sequenced in a study of cytomegalovirus exposure and HLA in healthy donors. TCRdb's copy holds only in-frame clones and misses some; the assay was immunoSEQ multiplex PCR. The repertoire holds 180,000 or so clones, roughly 82% seen once, with 13% in the top ten. The sequenced sample consisted of PBMCs. These receptors originate from a woman aged 30 to 39 in good health and CMV-seropositive.

This clone was counted a few times. DNA of the CDR3: TGTGCCAGTAGTCCGGGACAGGGGTCGATGAACACTGAAGCTTTCTTT. It translates to CASSPGQGSMNTEAFF. This chain uses TRBV19 with TRBJ1-1; 10 nucleotides align to TRBD1. The CDR3 length is 16 residues. Germline-derived CDR1 and CDR2 are LNHDA and SQIVND (reference sequence). Trimming removed 5 bases from V and 0 bases from J; junction bases left unmatched: 6.

This chain connects TRBV7-2 to TRBJ1-2, with 10 nucleotides matching TRBD1. In germline, CDR1 is SGHTA, CDR2 FQGNSA. V was pared by 5 bases and J by 6 bases, with 9 bases of the junction left unmatched. This CDR3 is built from 15 residues. The CDR3 DNA reads TGTGCCAGCAGCCCGGCGACAGGGGGCGCGGATGGCTACACCTTC. Its protein product is CASSPATGGADGYTF. The full variable domain, rest sourced from reference TRBV7-2 and TRBJ1-2, is GAGVSQSPSNKVTEKGKDVELRCDPISGHTALYWYRQSLGQGLEFLIYFQGNSAPDKSGLPSDRFSAERTGGSVSTLTIQRTQQEDSAVYLCASSPATGGADGYTFGSGTRLTVV.

V usage is TRBV27 and J usage is TRBJ2-7, with D perhaps TRBD1 (6 bases). The CDR3 has 15 amino acids. Germline V gene data show CDR1 as MNHEY and CDR2 as SMNVEV (reference sequence). Trimming removed 0 bases from V and 4 bases from J, with 13 bases in between. CDR3 bases: TGTGCCAGCAGTTTATCAGGGCAGGGGAGATACGAGCAGTACTTC. It translates to CASSLSGQGRYEQYF.

This clone was observed once. The chain is built from TRBV19 and TRBJ2-1, with 10 bases matching TRBD2. The CDR3 contains 14 residues. Looked up from germline, CDR1 is LNHDA and CDR2 is SQIVND (reference sequence). V dropped 11 bases and J dropped 7; count of bases not matched to a gene: 11. Here the CDR3 reads CAAASSGSRNEQFF. The DNA for the CDR3 is TGTGCCGCAGCGTCTAGCGGGAGTAGGAATGAGCAGTTCTTC.

The chain has TRBV4-1 and TRBJ2-7, with 9 positions matching TRBD1. CDR3 length: 18 residues. Germline V gene sequence: CDR1 MGHRA, CDR2 YSYEKL. V shed 0 bases, J shed 0 bases, and the junction held 9 bases outside the gene matches. The CDR3 spells CASSQDHERTGASYEQYF. CDR3 DNA: TGCGCCAGCAGCCAAGATCATGAGCGGACAGGGGCCTCCTACGAGCAGTACTTC.

The chain uses TRBV15 and TRBJ1-5, with D unresolved. Germline CDR1 reads LNHNV; CDR2 reads YYDKDF (reference sequence). The CDR3 has 14 amino acids. Trimming pared 0 bases from V and 9 bases from J, leaving 12 bases between. The CDR3 sequence: CATSRDTGIGPQHF. DNA of the CDR3: TGTGCCACCAGCAGAGATACGGGAATAGGGCCCCAGCATTTT.

The V call is TRBV29-1, the J call TRBJ1-3, with D possibly matching TRBD1 (6 bases). The CDR3 loop spans 12 amino acids. V was shortened by 6 bases and J by 2 bases, with 8 bases between the two germline ends. Germline V gene sequence: CDR1 SQVTM, CDR2 ANQGSEA. The CDR3 reads CSVGTPGNTIYF. In DNA, the CDR3 is TGCAGCGTAGGGACACCTGGAAACACCATATATTTT.